This passage covers 15 T cell receptor beta chains from one sample sequenced in a study of blood T cell repertoires in COVID-19 (dated by TCRdb to 2018 to 2021). Library construction relied on the immunoSEQ multiplex PCR assay. TCRdb provides this immuneACCESS table in a form limited to in-frame rearrangements. Some clones are lacking; in checked studies, under half of them reflect an unresolved V gene, and why the rest are absent is not known. This sample has more than 45,000 clones in its table, and around 90% of those were observed once. Together, the top ten hold 25% to 35% of the sample. Sample: peripheral blood. The receptors come from a human donor in a cohort sampled during active COVID-19.

This clone was counted only a few times. The V and J genes are TRBV10-1 and TRBJ2-7; 14 nucleotides line up with TRBD2. The CDR3 has 18 amino acids. Germline V gene lookup returns CDR1 WNHNN and CDR2 SYGVQD (reference sequence). Unmatched junction bases numbered 8, after V lost 0 bases and J lost 4 bases. The CDR3 loop reads CASSESETSGRVRYEQYV. CDR3 bases: TGCGCCAGCAGTGAGTCGGAGACTAGCGGGAGGGTAAGGTACGAGCAGTACGTC.

V usage is TRBV15 and J usage is TRBJ2-2, with TRBD2 matching 12 bases. Germline V gene data show CDR1 as LNHNV and CDR2 as YYDKDF (reference sequence). The CDR3 totals 18 residues. V gave up 2 bases and J gave up 1 base; unmatched junction bases: 5. The CDR3 loop is CATSRPGLAGLNTGELFF. The DNA of the CDR3 is TGTGCCACCAGCAGACCTGGACTAGCGGGGTTGAACACCGGGGAGCTGTTTTTT.

For the CDR3, the DNA is TGTGCCAGCAGCCGCGGGCGGAGGGACACCGGGGAGCTGTTTTTT. This codes for CASSRGRRDTGELFF. The chain combines TRBV3-1 (or the pseudogene TRBV3-2) with TRBJ2-2; D is perhaps TRBD2 (6 bases). Germline loops: CDR1 LGHDT, CDR2 YNNKEL (reference sequence). CDR3 length: 15 residues. Trimming removed 4 bases from V and 3 bases from J, with 12 bases in between.

This clone appeared once. V gene TRBV3-1 (or the pseudogene TRBV3-2) combines with J gene TRBJ1-2; possibly TRBD1 for D (5 bases). The CDR3 contains 13 residues. Germline CDR1 LGHDT, CDR2 YNNKEL (reference sequence). The V end was cut by 3 bases, the J end by 4 bases, with 9 bases between. The CDR3 region has the DNA TGTGCCAGCAGCCAGAAGGGGTTCTATGGCTACACCTTC. Protein: CASSQKGFYGYTF.

The genes are TRBV5-1 and TRBJ2-2; 10 bases map to TRBD1. The junction had 5 bases not matched to a gene; V was cut back by 4 bases and J by 5 bases. The V gene's germline CDR1 is SGHRS and CDR2 YFSETQ. There are 15 residues in the CDR3. The chain's CDR3 is CASSPDRGGTGELFF. The CDR3, as DNA: TGCGCCAGCAGCCCGGACAGGGGGGGTACCGGGGAGCTGTTTTTT.

This clone came up once. At one boundary the junction diverges from the germline segment, which might be a read error. This sequence joins TRBV5-4 and TRBJ2-5; 8 nucleotides match TRBD1. This CDR3 region has 12 residues. Germline CDR1 is SGHNT and CDR2 is YYREEE (reference sequence). The CDR3 region has the DNA TGTGCCAGCAGCATGGAGACAGGGGCCGCAAACTTC. This encodes CASSMETGAANF.

The rearrangement uses TRBV4-3 and TRBJ1-4, with D tentatively TRBD1 (6 bases). Germline CDR1 and CDR2: LGHNA and YSLEER. The V end was cut by 0 bases, the J end by 6 bases, with 11 bases between. CDR3 size: 15 residues. CDR3 residues: CASSQESRGHEKLFF. CDR3 nucleotides: TGCGCCAGCAGCCAAGAATCCAGGGGCCATGAAAAACTGTTTTTT.

The rearrangement uses TRBV29-1 and TRBJ2-3, with 12 bases identical to TRBD2. Germline V gene data show CDR1 as SQVTM and CDR2 as ANQGSEA. V lost 7 bases to trimming and J lost 3 bases; unmatched junction nucleotides: 11. CDR3 length: 16 residues. CDR3 coding DNA: TGCAGCGCCTCAGGGCTAGCGGGGGGGCTTACAGATACGCAGTATTTT. Its translation is CSASGLAGGLTDTQYF.

The count of this clone is one. For the CDR3, the DNA is TGTGCCAGCAGTGCGCCCAGGGGGGCCAATCAGCCCCAGCATTTT. It yields the protein CASSAPRGANQPQHF. The rearrangement uses TRBV28 and TRBJ1-5, with 7 bases matching TRBD1. V was clipped by 5 bases and J by 3 bases; unmatched bases: 7. CDR1 and CDR2 (germline): MDHEN, SYDVKM. The CDR3 is made up of 15 amino acids.

J is TRBJ2-2 and V is TRBV4-2, with 7 bases matching TRBD2. There are 17 residues in the CDR3. CDR1 and CDR2 (germline): LGHNA, YNFKEQ. V trimming: 4 bases; J trimming: 4 bases; junction bases outside the gene matches: 12. CDR3 in DNA: TGTGCCAGCAGCCTTCAAGAGGCCGGGGAGGGCACCGGGGAGCTGTTTTTT. Translation gives CASSLQEAGEGTGELFF.

V is TRBV11-2 and J is TRBJ2-7; 7 bases line up with TRBD1. Germline CDR1 reads SGHAT; CDR2 reads FQNNGV. Unmatched junction bases numbered 9, after V lost 5 bases and J lost 2 bases. The CDR3 is 15 amino acids. In nucleotides, the CDR3 is TGTGCCAGCAGCCTCGTCGGGACAGCGGCCTACGAGCAGTACTTC. It encodes CASSLVGTAAYEQYF.

The chain is built from TRBV29-1 and TRBJ2-2, with 8 bases identical to TRBD1. This CDR3 contains 13 residues. Germline V gene lookup returns CDR1 SQVTM and CDR2 ANQGSEA. The CDR3 reads CGSTGDLDGELFF. The CDR3 bases are TGCGGCTCGACAGGGGACCTGGACGGGGAGCTGTTTTTT.

This clone was counted once. The V call is TRBV10-2, the J call TRBJ1-2, with TRBD1 identical over 7 bases. This CDR3 is built from 15 residues. Looked up from germline, CDR1 is WSHSY and CDR2 is SAAADI. V was clipped by 6 bases and J by 7 bases; unmatched bases: 14. The CDR3 DNA reads TGCGCCAGCAGCCAACGTACAGGGGCCTTAGTTGGCTACACCTTC. Its translation: CASSQRTGALVGYTF.

This chain joins TRBV10-3 and TRBJ2-1; TRBD1 agrees at 7 bases. CDR1 and CDR2 from the germline V gene are ENHRY and SYGVKD. V dropped 10 bases and J dropped 3; count of bases not matched to a gene: 12. CDR3 length: 15 amino acids. CDR3 in DNA: TGTGCCAGCAGGAGTGACAGGGCGAACTACAATGAGCAGTTCTTC. Amino acid sequence: CASRSDRANYNEQFF.

This clone was counted once. This sequence joins TRBV4-3 and TRBJ2-1; D is undetermined. Trimming took off 1 base at V and 0 bases at J, with 7 bases between the two ends. The V gene's germline CDR1 is LGHNA and CDR2 YSLEER. The CDR3 has 15 amino acids. The CDR3 coding sequence is TGCGCCAGCAGCCAAGGTTTAAACTCCTACAATGAGCAGTTCTTC. It yields the protein CASSQGLNSYNEQFF.